This T cell receptor beta chain emerged from a study of tumor and adjacent non-tumor tissue in lung cancer. On the study more broadly: There were 12 adenocarcinoma, 2 squamous cell carcinoma and 1 small cell lung cancer cases.

Germline lookup yields CDR1 MNHEY and CDR2 SVGAGI. CDR3 length equals 14 residues. A modified ARM-PCR protocol with three rounds of nested PCR amplified TCRbeta. TCRdb re-called the multiplex PCR reads with MiXCR, one entry per CDR3 protein. This sample yields around 79,000 distinct CDR3 sequences, of which around 77% are seen a single time; roughly a tenth belongs to the top ten. Details on this clonotype: The antigen is undetermined. The junction shows a germline mismatch at one end, possibly a read error.

RNA was extracted from bulk tissue without any cell sorting. Between August and November 2014, newly diagnosed, chemotherapy-naive lung cancer patients underwent thoracic surgery in China. General study findings and limits: Tumor TCR diversity, when higher, was linked to shorter survival. Normal lung showed higher cumulative top 100 clone frequency than tumor.

The sequencing input was lung tumor tissue. The rearrangement joins TRBV6-5 to TRBJ1-1; no clear D. The TCR sequence derives from a woman aged 40 to 50 with non-small cell lung cancer. The CDR3 spells CASSHRQISAEAIF. CDR3 in DNA: TGTGCCAGTAGTCACCGGCAGATTTCGGCTGAAGCTATCTTT.